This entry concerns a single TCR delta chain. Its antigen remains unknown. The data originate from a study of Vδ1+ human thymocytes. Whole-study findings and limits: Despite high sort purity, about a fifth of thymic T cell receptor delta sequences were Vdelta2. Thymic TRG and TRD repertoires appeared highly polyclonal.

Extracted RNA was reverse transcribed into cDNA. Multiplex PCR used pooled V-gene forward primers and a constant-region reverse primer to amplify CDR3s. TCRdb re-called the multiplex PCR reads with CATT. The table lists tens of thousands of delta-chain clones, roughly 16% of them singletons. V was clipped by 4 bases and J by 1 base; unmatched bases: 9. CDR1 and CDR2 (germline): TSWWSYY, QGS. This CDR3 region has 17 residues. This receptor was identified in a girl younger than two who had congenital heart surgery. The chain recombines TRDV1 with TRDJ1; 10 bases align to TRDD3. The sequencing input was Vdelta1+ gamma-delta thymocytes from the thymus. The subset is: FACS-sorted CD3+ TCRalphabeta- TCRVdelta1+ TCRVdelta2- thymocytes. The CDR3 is CALGGKTGGLGTDKLIF. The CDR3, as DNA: TGTGCTCTTGGGGGAAAGACTGGGGGATTAGGCACCGATAAACTCATCTTT.